This T cell receptor beta chain was documented in a study of T cell responses to AZD1222 COVID-19 vaccine. Generated by immunoSEQ multiplex PCR, the TCRdb table keeps only in-frame clones and is missing some. The sample records roughly 110,000 clones, about 90% being singletons. General observations from the study: Baseline serology detected seropositivity in only 6 or 7 AZD1222 recipients.

Looked up from germline, CDR1 is SGHAT and CDR2 is FQNNGV. Between the trimmed V and J ends, which lost 5 bases and 8 bases, there was a span of 16 bases. This CDR3 is built from 15 residues. With respect to this clone: Its target is not known.

The sequencing used peripheral blood, collected on day 0 of AZD1222 vaccination. The receptor was isolated from an adult in good health. The chain has TRBV11-2 and TRBJ1-6; D possibly corresponds to TRBD1 (5 bases). CDR3 in DNA: TGTGCCAGCAGCAAAGCAGGGCTAACGGATTCACCCCTCCACTTT. Translated, it gives CASSKAGLTDSPLHF.